What follows describes a single T cell receptor (beta chain). Its recognized antigen is unknown. Per-base quality was not reported, and no clone a single base away is much larger than it. TCR libraries were generated with the immunoSEQ multiplex PCR assay, using TCR-beta and/or TCR-alpha/delta assays for each sample. Amplified TCR libraries were sequenced on the Illumina high-throughput platform. On the study's bioinformatics: Clustering and dimensionality reduction were performed using pairwise TCRdist distances among GMM-specific receptors from ex vivo sorted or in vitro expanded T cells. The score assigned to each clinical repertoire was mean NN-distance, meaning the average TCRdist to the nearest 10% of tetramer-positive reference sequences. GEM TCR motif frequency was calculated as the fraction of unique TCRs that matched known GEM sequences by V/J usage and CDR3 length. Linear discriminant analysis with leave-one-out cross-validation, implemented in scikit-learn, was used to classify active tuberculosis. This immuneACCESS table, as held by TCRdb, lists in-frame sequences with V and J called but not all clones. Of the missing ones, under half trace to an unresolved V gene in checked studies; the others have no known cause. Clonal size and the V and J genes are those of that table, whereas D and trimming came from the DNA. Here the sample has about 31,000 clones; 97% occur a single time. Approximately 6.3% of the sample is in the top ten clones.

These data come from a study of T cells in tuberculosis (dated by TCRdb to 2016 to 2019). Study-wide context: In the study, CD1B tetramers and high-throughput TCR immunosequencing were combined to characterize T cells specific for the mycobacterial lipid antigen glucose monomycolate (GMM). IGRA-negative adolescents, IGRA-positive adolescents with latent tuberculosis and adults with active tuberculosis, about 9 per group, were compared in a South African clinical cohort. Overall study results and their limits: Smaller mean NN-distances to GMM-specific TCRs were observed in active tuberculosis TCR-alpha repertoires than in IGRA-negative controls, suggesting clonal expansion of GMM-specific TCRs. Using GEM motif frequencies, a classifier achieved 60% to 70% accuracy, whereas a classifier built on the diverse GMM-specific repertoire got to under 90% accuracy (AUROC more than 0.85). The smaller NN-distances were partly driven by shorter CDR3-alpha lengths in active tuberculosis patients, and the difference for TCR-beta did not reach statistical significance. Clinical samples were selected based on which cryopreserved specimens were available, and the active tuberculosis cases were adults whereas the controls were adolescents.

As encoded in the germline V gene (reference sequence), CDR1 is SEHNR while CDR2 is FQNEAQ. From V the trimming removes 3 bases and from J it removes 6 bases, while the gene matches leave 7 bases of the junction unaccounted for. The CDR3 spans 14 residues, from the cysteine through the phenylalanine. CDR3 DNA is the only sequence kept; it has 42 bases, read in frame from the first base. At study entry, a tuberculin skin test and the QuantiFERON-TB GOLD In-Tube IGRA were used to screen adolescents for latent tuberculosis infection. Immunosequencing of unsorted cryopreserved PBMC covered, on average, around 100,000 T cells per clinical donor. Eleven high schools in the Worcester region of the Western Cape, South Africa, served as enrollment sites for adolescents aged 12 to 18 years. Around ten M. tuberculosis-infected adolescents and some 10 uninfected adolescents, matched for age and sex, were selected. For the adolescents, PBMC were isolated by density centrifugation from freshly drawn heparinized blood and then cryopreserved.

This receptor was obtained from a donor aged 10-30 years with latent tuberculosis or without tuberculosis infection. The chain joins TRBV7-9 to TRBJ1-2, with 7 bases in between that match TRBD1. The sample comprised PBMCs. The sequenced DNA: TGTGCCAGCAGCTTGAATTCAGGGGGTCATGGCTACACCTTC. The translation is CASSLNSGGHGYTF.